This T cell receptor beta chain was captured in a study of control samples from healthy donors and cancer patients. This CDR3 is built from 13 residues. Trimming took off 6 bases at V and 1 base at J, with 13 bases between the two ends. The germline V gene encodes CDR1 SQVTM and CDR2 ANQGSEA. Produced via immunoSEQ multiplex PCR; TCRdb's table is partial and in-frame only. The sample shows roughly 120,000 clones, 85% to 90% of them seen only once. This sequence originates from a woman between 50 and 59 years old with colorectal cancer. This chain connects TRBV29-1 to TRBJ2-7; D is possibly TRBD1 (5 bases). The sequencing sample was made of PBMCs. DNA of the CDR3: TGCAGCGTGGGGCCGGGCGGTTCCTACGAGCAGTACTTC. Its translation is CSVGPGGSYEQYF.